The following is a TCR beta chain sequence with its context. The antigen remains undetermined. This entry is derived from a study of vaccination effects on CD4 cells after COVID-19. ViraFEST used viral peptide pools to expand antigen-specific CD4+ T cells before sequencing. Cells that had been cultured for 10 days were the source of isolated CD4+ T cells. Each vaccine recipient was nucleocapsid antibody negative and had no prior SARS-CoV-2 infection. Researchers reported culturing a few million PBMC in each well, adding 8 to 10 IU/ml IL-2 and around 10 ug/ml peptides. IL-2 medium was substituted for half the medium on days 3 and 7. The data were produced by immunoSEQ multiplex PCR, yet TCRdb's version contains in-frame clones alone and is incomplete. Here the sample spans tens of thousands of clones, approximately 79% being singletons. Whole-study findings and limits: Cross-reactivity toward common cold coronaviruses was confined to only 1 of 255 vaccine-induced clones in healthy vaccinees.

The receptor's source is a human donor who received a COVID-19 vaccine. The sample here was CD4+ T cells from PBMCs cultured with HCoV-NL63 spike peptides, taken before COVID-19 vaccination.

The CDR3 DNA reads TGTGCCAGCAGCCCAGTCCCGGGGCGGGGGGAAACTGAAGCTTTCTTT. It is translated as CASSPVPGRGETEAFF. The chain is built from TRBV5-4 and TRBJ1-1, with a weak D call TRBD1 (5 bases). Germline V CDR1 and CDR2: SGHNT, YYREEE (reference sequence). V gave up 4 bases and J gave up 5 bases, with 21 bases separating them. The CDR3 is 16 residues long.